This T cell receptor (beta chain) was sequenced for a study of T cell repertoires in cytomegalovirus infection. Study in general: Use of recently identified HLA-C-restricted and well-studied HLA-B-restricted CMV epitopes was part of the study.

In TCRdb, the reads were re-called with MiXCR into one record per CDR3 protein. The data contain approximately 730,000 distinct CDR3 sequences, roughly 30% of them singletons. This clonotype was detected a few times. Antigen specificity is unknown. CDR3 length: 13 amino acids. From germline, CDR1 is SNHLY and CDR2 FYNNEI. Trimming removed 8 bases from V and 2 bases from J, with 12 bases in between. The material sequenced was cultured PBMCs, taken from culture after CMV antigen stimulation. This rearrangement joins TRBV2 to TRBJ1-1, with D uncertain. This clonotype was sampled from a human donor in good health (CMV status not recorded). Some clones in this sample may be carry-over from other donors' samples. The chain's CDR3 is CASHGLTNTEAFF. CDR3 in DNA: TGTGCCAGCCACGGACTAACAAACACTGAAGCTTTCTTT.